The entry below describes one T cell receptor (beta chain). Its specificity is not known. Other DNA sequences in the sample encode the same CDR3. This record comes from a study of beta chain features in type 1 diabetes. Study-wide results and limits: Among all four CD4+ subsets, Type 1 diabetes patients had TCRB CDR3s that were moderately but significantly shorter. Possibly, sequencing cDNA over-represented cells that had high TCR expression levels.

CDR1 and CDR2 (germline): KGHSH, LQKENI. V lost 3 bases, J lost 2 bases, and 6 bases lay in between. CDR3 size: 13 residues. Sort purity for all populations was recorded as exceeding 98%. Reverse transcription of all isolated RNA meant that expressed TCRB transcripts were sequenced. Data came from immunoSEQ multiplex PCR; TCRdb stores just in-frame clones and leaves some out. The sample records hundreds of thousands of clones, around 15% being singletons. The source material was naive CD4+ T cells from blood. The chain couples TRBV18 to TRBJ2-3; D possibly corresponds to TRBD1 (5 bases). This sequence was found in a man aged 18 to 29 with type 1 diabetes. The DNA of the CDR3 is TGTGCCAGCTCACCGACAGACACAGATACGCAGTATTTT. Its translation: CASSPTDTDTQYF.